This T cell receptor beta chain was identified during a study of cytomegalovirus exposure and HLA in healthy donors. Primers for the PCR totalled 60 Vbeta and 13 Jbeta. Data came from immunoSEQ multiplex PCR; TCRdb stores just in-frame clones and leaves some out. The sample consists of about 120,000 clones, roughly four fifths of them appearing once. Overall study results and limits: Presence/absence analyses took donor sequencing depth as roughly uniform. Being productive about 87% or about 30% of the time was typical of most TCR beta V segments in an earlier analysis. Some TCR beta chains (over 150 of them) were listed as cytomegalovirus-associated. The study dropped some indistinguishable V segments, TRBV6-2 and TRBV6-3 among them.

This CDR3 is 14 amino acids long. The V and J ends lost 8 bases and 2 bases respectively, with 12 bases between them. Germline-derived CDR1 and CDR2 are SNHLY and FYNNEI. Of note for this clone: The antigen is unknown.

The chain is built from TRBV2 and TRBJ1-4; a possible D gene is TRBD1 (5 bases). Source material: PBMCs. This receptor was obtained from a woman aged 25 to 39 in good health and CMV-seropositive. In DNA form, the CDR3 reads TGTGCCAGCGGTCCAGGGTGGACTAATGAAAAACTGTTTTTT. Encoded protein: CASGPGWTNEKLFF.